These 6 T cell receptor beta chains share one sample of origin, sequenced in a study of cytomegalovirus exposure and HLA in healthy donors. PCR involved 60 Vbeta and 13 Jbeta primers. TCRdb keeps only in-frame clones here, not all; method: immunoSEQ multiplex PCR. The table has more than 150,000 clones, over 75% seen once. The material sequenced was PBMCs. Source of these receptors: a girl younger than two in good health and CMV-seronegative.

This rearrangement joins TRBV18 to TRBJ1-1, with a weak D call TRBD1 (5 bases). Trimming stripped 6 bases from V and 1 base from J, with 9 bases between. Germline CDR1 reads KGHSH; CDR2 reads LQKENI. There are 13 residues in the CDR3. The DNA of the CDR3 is TGTGCCAGCTCCAGGGCAGCGAACACTGAAGCTTTCTTT. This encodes CASSRAANTEAFF.

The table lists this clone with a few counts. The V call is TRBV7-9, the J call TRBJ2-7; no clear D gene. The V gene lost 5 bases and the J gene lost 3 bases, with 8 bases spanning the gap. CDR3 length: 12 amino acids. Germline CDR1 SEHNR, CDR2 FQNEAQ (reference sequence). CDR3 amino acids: CASSPLGYEQYF. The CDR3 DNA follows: TGTGCCAGCAGCCCCCTCGGCTACGAGCAGTACTTC.

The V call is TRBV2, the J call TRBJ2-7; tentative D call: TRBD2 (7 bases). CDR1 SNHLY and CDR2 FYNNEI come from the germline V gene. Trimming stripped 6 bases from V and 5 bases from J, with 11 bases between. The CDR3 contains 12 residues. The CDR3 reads CASRKGGDEQYF. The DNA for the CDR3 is TGTGCCAGCAGAAAGGGGGGGGACGAGCAGTACTTC.

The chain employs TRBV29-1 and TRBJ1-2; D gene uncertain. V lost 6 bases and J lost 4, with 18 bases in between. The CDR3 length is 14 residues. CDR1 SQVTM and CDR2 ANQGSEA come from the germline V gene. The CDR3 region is CSVVVWATTYGYTF. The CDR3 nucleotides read TGCAGCGTGGTGGTATGGGCCACAACCTATGGCTACACCTTC.

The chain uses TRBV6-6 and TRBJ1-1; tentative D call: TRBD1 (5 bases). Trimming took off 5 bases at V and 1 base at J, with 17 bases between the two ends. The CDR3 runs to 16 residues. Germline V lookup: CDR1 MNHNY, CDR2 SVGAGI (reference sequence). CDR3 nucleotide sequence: TGTGCCAGCAGTCAAAAACAGGTCCCAGGGAACACTGAAGCTTTCTTT. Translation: CASSQKQVPGNTEAFF.

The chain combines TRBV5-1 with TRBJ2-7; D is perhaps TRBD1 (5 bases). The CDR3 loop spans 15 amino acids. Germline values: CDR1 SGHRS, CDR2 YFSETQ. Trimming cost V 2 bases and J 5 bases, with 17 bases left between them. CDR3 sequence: CASSFRSRASDEQYF. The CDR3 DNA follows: TGCGCCAGCAGCTTTAGGTCCAGGGCTTCTGACGAGCAGTACTTC.